The entry below gives a single T cell receptor (beta chain) sequence along with its context. Its antigen remains unidentified. Sequencing used cDNA as its template, made by extracting RNA and reverse transcribing it. Repertoires were generated with immunoSEQ multiplex PCR, while TCRdb's copy carries only in-frame clones and drops some. The sample includes approximately 300,000 clones, 58% seen only once; the top ten take around 1.7%. These data are taken from a study of CD8+ T cells in alopecia areata. Study-level background: Percent of scalp involved defined treated patients' severity scores. Study-wide results and limits: Scalp clonality and expanded CD8+ clones among the top 100 were significantly decreased by tofacitinib. Persistence in scalp and blood during tofacitinib was observed for many expanded lesional clones.

Treatment specified: oral pan-JAK inhibitor, 5-10 mg twice daily. Germline-derived CDR1 and CDR2 are KGHSH and LQKENI. After removal of 3 bases from V and 5 bases from J, the junction contained 2 bases not matched to a gene. The CDR3 runs to 13 residues. Sequenced here: CD4+ T cells sorted from blood, sampled at week 24, from a patient treated with tofacitinib. This TCR came from a human donor with alopecia areata. The chain carries TRBV18 and TRBJ1-1, with 8 bases lining up with TRBD1. DNA of the CDR3: TGTGCCAGCTCACCGGACAGGGAAACTGAAGCTTTCTTT. It yields the protein CASSPDRETEAFF.